The present entry profiles one TCR beta chain with its context. Authors' methods: Researchers report that nucleated cell counts were estimated from reference gene primer amplification. TCRdb's copy holds only in-frame clones and misses some; the assay was immunoSEQ multiplex PCR. Clonal size and the V and J genes are those of that table, whereas D and trimming came from the DNA. The table includes 300,000 to 400,000 clones, 70% to 90% detected once. The entry originates in a study of blood T cell repertoires in COVID-19. About the study: Spain, Italy and the United States supplied samples that represented acute and convalescent COVID-19.

CDR1 SGDLS and CDR2 YYNGEE come from the germline V gene. V was pared by 0 bases and J by 0 bases, with 7 bases of the junction left unmatched. This CDR3 is 17 amino acids long. The material sequenced was PBMCs or T cells enriched from blood (not recorded which). The chain employs TRBV9 and TRBJ1-1; 8 bases line up with TRBD1. The receptor was derived from a young woman who had recovered from COVID-19. The CDR3 is CASSVGGDRRMNTEAFF. CDR3 DNA sequence: TGTGCCAGCAGCGTAGGGGGGGACAGGCGAATGAACACTGAAGCTTTCTTT.